This paragraph covers one T cell receptor beta chain sequence. The data were obtained in a study of blood T cell repertoires in COVID-19. Recruited during active infection, patients (from Seattle) were subsequently followed longitudinally. Germline V gene lookup returns CDR1 MNHNY and CDR2 SVGAGI (reference sequence). This CDR3 region has 14 residues. V shed 6 bases and J shed 7 bases, with 19 bases lying between them. Libraries were prepared by immunoSEQ multiplex PCR; TCRdb keeps only in-frame clonotypes and omits some of them. Found here are about 280,000 clones, 70% to 90% of them singletons; the top ten hold around 13%.

The sequenced sample was peripheral blood. The sequence derives from a woman in her 70s with COVID-19, enrolled during active disease. This chain connects TRBV6-6 to TRBJ2-7; TRBD1 is a possible D gene (6 bases). The DNA for the CDR3 is TGTGCCAGCAGCACCGGGACAAGGGGCCGTGAGCAGTACTTC. Encoded protein: CASSTGTRGREQYF.